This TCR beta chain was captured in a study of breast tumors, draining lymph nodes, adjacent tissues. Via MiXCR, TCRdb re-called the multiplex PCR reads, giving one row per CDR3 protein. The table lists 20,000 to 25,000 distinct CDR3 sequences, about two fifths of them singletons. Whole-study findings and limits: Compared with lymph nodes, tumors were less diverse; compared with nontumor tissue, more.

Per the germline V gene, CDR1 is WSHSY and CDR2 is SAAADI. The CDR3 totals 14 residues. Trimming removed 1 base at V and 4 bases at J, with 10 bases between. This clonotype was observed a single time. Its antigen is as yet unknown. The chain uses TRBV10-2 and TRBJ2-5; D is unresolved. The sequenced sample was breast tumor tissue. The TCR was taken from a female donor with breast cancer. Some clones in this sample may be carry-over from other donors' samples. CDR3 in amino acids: CASSEYGPRETQYF. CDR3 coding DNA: TGCGCCAGCAGTGAGTACGGACCCCGAGAGACCCAGTACTTC.